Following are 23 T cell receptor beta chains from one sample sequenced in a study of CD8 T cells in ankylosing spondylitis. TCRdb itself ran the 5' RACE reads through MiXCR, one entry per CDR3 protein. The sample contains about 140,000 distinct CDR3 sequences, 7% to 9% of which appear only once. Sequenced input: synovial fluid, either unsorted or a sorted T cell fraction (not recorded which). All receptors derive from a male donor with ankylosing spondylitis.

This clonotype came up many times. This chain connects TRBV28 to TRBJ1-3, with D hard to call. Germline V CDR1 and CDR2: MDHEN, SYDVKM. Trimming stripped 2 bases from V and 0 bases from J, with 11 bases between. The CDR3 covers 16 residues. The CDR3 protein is CASSLGENLSGNTIYF. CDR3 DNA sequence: TGTGCCAGCAGTTTAGGGGAAAATCTCTCTGGAAACACCATATATTTT.

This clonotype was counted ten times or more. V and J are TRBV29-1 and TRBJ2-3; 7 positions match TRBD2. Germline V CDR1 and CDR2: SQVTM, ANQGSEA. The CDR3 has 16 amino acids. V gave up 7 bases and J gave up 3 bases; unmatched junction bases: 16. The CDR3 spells CSACVRAGVITDTQYF. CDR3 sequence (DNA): TGCAGCGCATGCGTCCGCGCGGGAGTAATTACAGATACGCAGTATTTT.

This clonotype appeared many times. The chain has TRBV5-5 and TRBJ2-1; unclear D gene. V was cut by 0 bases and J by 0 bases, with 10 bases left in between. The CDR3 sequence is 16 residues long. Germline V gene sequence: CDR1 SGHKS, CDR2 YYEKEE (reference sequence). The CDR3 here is CASSLAGGSSYNEQFF. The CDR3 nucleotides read TGTGCCAGCAGCTTGGCGGGTGGAAGCTCCTACAATGAGCAGTTCTTC.

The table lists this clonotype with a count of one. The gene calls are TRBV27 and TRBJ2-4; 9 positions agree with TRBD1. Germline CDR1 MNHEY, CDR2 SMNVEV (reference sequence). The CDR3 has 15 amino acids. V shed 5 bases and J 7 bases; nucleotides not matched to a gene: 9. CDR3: CASSPTGTGLNIQYF. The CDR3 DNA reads TGTGCCAGCAGTCCCACCGGGACAGGGTTGAACATTCAGTACTTC.

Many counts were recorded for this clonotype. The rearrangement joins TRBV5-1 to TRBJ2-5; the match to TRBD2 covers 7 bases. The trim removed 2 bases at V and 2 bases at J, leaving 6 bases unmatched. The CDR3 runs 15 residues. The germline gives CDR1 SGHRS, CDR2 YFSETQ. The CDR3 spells CASSFGGGNQETQYF. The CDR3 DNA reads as TGCGCCAGCAGCTTTGGCGGGGGAAATCAAGAGACCCAGTACTTC. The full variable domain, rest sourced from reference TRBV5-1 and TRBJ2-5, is KAGVTQTPRYLIKTRGQQVTLSCSPISGHRSVSWYQQTPGQGLQFLFEYFSETQRNKGNFPGRFSGRQFSNSRSEMNVSTLELGDSALYLCASSFGGGNQETQYFGPGTRLLVL.

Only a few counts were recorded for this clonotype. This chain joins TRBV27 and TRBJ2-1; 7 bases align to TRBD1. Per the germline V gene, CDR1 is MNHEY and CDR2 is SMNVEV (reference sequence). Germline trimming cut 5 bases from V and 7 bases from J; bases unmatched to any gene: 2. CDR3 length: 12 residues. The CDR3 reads CASSRQGNEQFF. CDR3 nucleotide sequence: TGTGCCAGCAGTCGACAGGGAAATGAGCAGTTCTTC.

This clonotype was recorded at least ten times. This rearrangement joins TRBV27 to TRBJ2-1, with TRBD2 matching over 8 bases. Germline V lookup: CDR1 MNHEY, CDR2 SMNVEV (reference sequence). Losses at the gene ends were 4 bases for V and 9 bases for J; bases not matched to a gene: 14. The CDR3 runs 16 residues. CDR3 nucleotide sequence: TGTGCCAGCAGTTGGGTGACTAGCGCGCGGGGAGGTGAGCAGTTCTTC. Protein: CASSWVTSARGGEQFF.

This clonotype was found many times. CDR3 sequence: CASSLVRERAYYEQYF. The CDR3 nucleotides read TGTGCCAGCAGTTTAGTGCGGGAGAGGGCGTACTACGAGCAGTACTTC. The chain is built from TRBV27 and TRBJ2-7; TRBD2 matches 7 bases. The germline gives CDR1 MNHEY, CDR2 SMNVEV (reference sequence). Unmatched junction bases numbered 10, after V lost 2 bases and J lost 3 bases. The CDR3 is 16 amino acids.

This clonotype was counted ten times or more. The CDR3 sequence is CASSLFGLAAPNTEAFF. The CDR3 DNA is TGTGCCAGCAGCTTATTCGGTCTAGCGGCCCCGAACACTGAAGCTTTCTTT. V usage is TRBV5-6 and J usage is TRBJ1-1; D is uncertain. The ends were cut back, 2 bases at V and 1 base at J, with 18 bases in the middle. The germline CDR1 and CDR2 sequences are SGHDT and YYEEEE. This CDR3 contains 17 residues.

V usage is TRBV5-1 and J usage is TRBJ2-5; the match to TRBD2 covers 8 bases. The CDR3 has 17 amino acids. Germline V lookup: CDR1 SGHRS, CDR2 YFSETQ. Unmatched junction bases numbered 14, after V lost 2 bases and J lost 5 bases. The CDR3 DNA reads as TGCGCCAGCAGCTTCGGTAGAACCGCGGGGGGCCGGGAGACCCAGTACTTC. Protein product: CASSFGRTAGGRETQYF.

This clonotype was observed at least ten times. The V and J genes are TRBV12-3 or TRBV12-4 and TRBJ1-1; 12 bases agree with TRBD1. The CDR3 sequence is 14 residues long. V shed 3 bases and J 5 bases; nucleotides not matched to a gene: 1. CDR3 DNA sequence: TGTGCCAGCAGTTTGGGACAGGGGGCGACTGAAGCTTTCTTT. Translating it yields CASSLGQGATEAFF.

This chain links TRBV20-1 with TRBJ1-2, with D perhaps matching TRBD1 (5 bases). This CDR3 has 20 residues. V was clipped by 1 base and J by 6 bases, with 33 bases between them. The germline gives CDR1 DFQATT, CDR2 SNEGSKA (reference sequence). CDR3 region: CSARVEFRARGVVGENGYTF. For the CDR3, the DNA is TGCAGTGCTAGAGTGGAATTTCGGGCTCGGGGGGTTGTGGGGGAAAATGGCTACACCTTC.

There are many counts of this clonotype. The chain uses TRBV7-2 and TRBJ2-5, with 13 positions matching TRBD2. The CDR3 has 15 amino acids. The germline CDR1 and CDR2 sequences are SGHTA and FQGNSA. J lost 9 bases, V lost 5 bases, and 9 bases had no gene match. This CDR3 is CASSATSGRAGSQYF. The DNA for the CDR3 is TGTGCCAGCAGCGCCACTAGCGGGAGGGCCGGGTCCCAGTACTTC.

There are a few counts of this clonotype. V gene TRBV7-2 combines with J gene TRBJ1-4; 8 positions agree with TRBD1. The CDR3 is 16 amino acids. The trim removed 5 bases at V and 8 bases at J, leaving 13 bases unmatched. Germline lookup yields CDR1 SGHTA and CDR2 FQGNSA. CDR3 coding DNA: TGTGCCAGCAGCACCCGGACAGGGCGTAGAGAAGAAAAACTGTTTTTT. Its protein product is CASSTRTGRREEKLFF.

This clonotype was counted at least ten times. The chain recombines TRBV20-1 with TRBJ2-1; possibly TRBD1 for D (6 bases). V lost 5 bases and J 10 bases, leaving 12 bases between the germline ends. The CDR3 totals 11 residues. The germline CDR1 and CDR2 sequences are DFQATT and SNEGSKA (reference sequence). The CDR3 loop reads CSALGHREQFF. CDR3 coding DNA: TGCAGTGCTTTGGGACATCGCGAGCAGTTCTTC.

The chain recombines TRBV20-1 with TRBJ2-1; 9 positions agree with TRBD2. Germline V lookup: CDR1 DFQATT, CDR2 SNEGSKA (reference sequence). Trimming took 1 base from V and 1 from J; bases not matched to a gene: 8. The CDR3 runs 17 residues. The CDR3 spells CSARARGGGASYNEQFF. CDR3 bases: TGCAGTGCTAGAGCCAGGGGCGGGGGGGCATCCTACAATGAGCAGTTCTTC.

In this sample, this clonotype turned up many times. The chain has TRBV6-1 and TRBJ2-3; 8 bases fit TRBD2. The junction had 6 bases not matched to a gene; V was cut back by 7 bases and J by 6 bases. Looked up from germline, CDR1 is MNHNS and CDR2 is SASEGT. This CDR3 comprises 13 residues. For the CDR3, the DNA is TGTGCCAGCATCCAACCGGGGGGGGATACGCAGTATTTT. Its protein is CASIQPGGDTQYF.

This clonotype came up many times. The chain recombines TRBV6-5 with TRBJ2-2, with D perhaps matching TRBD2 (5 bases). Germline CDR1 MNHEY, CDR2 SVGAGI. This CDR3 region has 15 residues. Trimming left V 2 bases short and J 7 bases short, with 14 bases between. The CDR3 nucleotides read TGTGCCAGCAGTTACCGTCCGGGGAGCGGCGGGGAGCTGTTTTTT. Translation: CASSYRPGSGGELFF.

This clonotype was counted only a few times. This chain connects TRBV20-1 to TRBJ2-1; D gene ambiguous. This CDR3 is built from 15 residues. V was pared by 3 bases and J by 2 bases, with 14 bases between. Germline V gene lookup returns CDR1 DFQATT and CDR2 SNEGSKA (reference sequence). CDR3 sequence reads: CSASPRYKTYNEQFF. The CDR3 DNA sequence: TGCAGTGCTAGCCCTAGGTATAAGACCTACAATGAGCAGTTCTTC.

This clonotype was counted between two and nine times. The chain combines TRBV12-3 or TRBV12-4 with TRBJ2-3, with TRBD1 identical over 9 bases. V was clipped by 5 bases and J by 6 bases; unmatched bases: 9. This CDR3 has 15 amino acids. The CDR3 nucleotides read TGTGCCAGCAGTCCCCTACAGGGGGCGAGGGATACGCAGTATTTT. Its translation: CASSPLQGARDTQYF.

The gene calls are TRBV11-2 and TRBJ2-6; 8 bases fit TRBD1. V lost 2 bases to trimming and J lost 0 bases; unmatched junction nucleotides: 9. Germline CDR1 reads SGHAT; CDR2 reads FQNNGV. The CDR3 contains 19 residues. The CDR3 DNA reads TGTGCCAGCAGCTTACGATCCGCAGGGGGCGGCTCTGGGGCCAACGTCCTGACTTTC. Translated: CASSLRSAGGGSGANVLTF.

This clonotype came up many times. The CDR3 DNA sequence: TGCAGTGCTAGCCATCGATATAGCAATCAGCCCCAGCATTTT. Amino acids: CSASHRYSNQPQHF. This sequence joins TRBV20-1 and TRBJ1-5; no firm D call. The germline V gene has CDR1 DFQATT and CDR2 SNEGSKA (reference sequence). This CDR3 region has 14 residues. Deletions cut 3 bases from V and 0 bases from J, with 9 bases between.

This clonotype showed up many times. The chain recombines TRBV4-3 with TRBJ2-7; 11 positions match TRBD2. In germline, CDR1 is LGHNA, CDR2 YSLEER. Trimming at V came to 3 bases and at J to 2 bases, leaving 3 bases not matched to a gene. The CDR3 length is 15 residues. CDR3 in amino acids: CASSHSTSGAYEQYF. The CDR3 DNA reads TGCGCCAGCAGCCACTCGACTAGCGGGGCCTACGAGCAGTACTTC.